Listed below are T cell receptor beta chains from one sample, sequenced in a study of blood T cell repertoires in COVID-19. Assay: immunoSEQ multiplex PCR; the TCRdb copy retains only in-frame clones and omits some. The sample lists roughly 250,000 clones, around 90% occurring once. The source material was PBMCs or T cells enriched from blood (not recorded which). The receptor source for this set is a woman in her forties with acute COVID-19. Each CDR3 is given with its conserved first and last residue.

V gene: TRBV7-6
J gene: TRBJ1-1
CDR3 protein: CASSLPTGPSLSEAFF

V gene: TRBV28
J gene: TRBJ2-2
CDR3 protein: CASSPSGSLSGELFF

V gene: TRBV29-1
J gene: TRBJ1-3
CDR3 protein: CSVQKGTGSGNTIYF

V gene: TRBV5-5
J gene: TRBJ1-2
CDR3 protein: CASSLYTSYGYTF

V gene: TRBV5-3
J gene: TRBJ1-3
CDR3 protein: CARSPDRSGNTIYF

V gene: TRBV24-1
J gene: TRBJ2-3
CDR3 protein: CATSDRGGPTDTQYF

V gene: TRBV7-9
J gene: TRBJ2-3
CDR3 protein: CASSLWWDRSTDTQYF

V gene: TRBV5-1
J gene: TRBJ2-7
CDR3 protein: CASSPGTGNEQYF

V gene: TRBV30
J gene: TRBJ2-4
CDR3 protein: CAWSARWTGKTKNIQYF

V gene: TRBV30
J gene: TRBJ2-1
CDR3 protein: CAWNGGTSGILPYNEQFF

V gene: TRBV4-1
J gene: TRBJ1-1
CDR3 protein: CASSHERDWVLNTEAFF

V gene: TRBV18
J gene: TRBJ1-5
CDR3 protein: CASSPVEARQPQHF

V gene: TRBV23-1
J gene: TRBJ1-2
CDR3 protein: CASSQSGDYGYTF

V gene: TRBV19
J gene: TRBJ1-1
CDR3 protein: CAARETGQNTEAFF

V gene: TRBV11-2
J gene: TRBJ1-1
CDR3 protein: CASSPTGQRNTEAFF

V gene: TRBV7-2
J gene: TRBJ2-3
CDR3 protein: CASSLGDRVTDTQYF

V gene: TRBV6-2/TRBV6-3
J gene: TRBJ2-7
CDR3 protein: CASSDQGWYEQYF

V gene: TRBV28
J gene: TRBJ1-5
CDR3 protein: CASSLGQLNQPQHF

V gene: TRBV6-4
J gene: TRBJ1-1
CDR3 protein: CASSATGGDVSPTEAFF

V gene: TRBV6-5
J gene: TRBJ2-3
CDR3 protein: CASSTGQGWNTQYF

V gene: TRBV11-2
J gene: TRBJ2-1
CDR3 protein: CASSLNSGQGRFLSNEQFF

V gene: TRBV27
J gene: TRBJ1-6
CDR3 protein: CASSLSRQGRSPLHF

V gene: TRBV18
J gene: TRBJ2-3
CDR3 protein: CASSPTGGSDTQYF

V gene: TRBV4-2
J gene: TRBJ2-7
CDR3 protein: CASSQDLAWEQYF

V gene: TRBV5-1
J gene: TRBJ2-3
CDR3 protein: CASSLGVGTGVVNTQYF

V gene: TRBV10-3
J gene: TRBJ2-5
CDR3 protein: CAISESPRGFGQETQYF

V gene: TRBV6-2/TRBV6-3
J gene: TRBJ2-1
CDR3 protein: CASSVTSAYNEQFF

V gene: TRBV15
J gene: TRBJ1-5
CDR3 protein: CATSRERSMRAVQPQHF

V gene: TRBV28
J gene: TRBJ2-3
CDR3 protein: CASSLGLEGVTQYF

V gene: TRBV28
J gene: TRBJ1-6
CDR3 protein: CASSLLGGNSPLHF

V gene: TRBV24-1
J gene: TRBJ2-2
CDR3 protein: CATSDLPVGVREGDTGELFF

V gene: TRBV15
J gene: TRBJ2-3
CDR3 protein: CATSSLAGGTDTQYF

V gene: TRBV12-3/TRBV12-4
J gene: TRBJ1-3
CDR3 protein: CASSLTGGNTIYF

V gene: TRBV6-5
J gene: TRBJ2-7
CDR3 protein: CASTYRDSNYEQYF

V gene: TRBV7-8
J gene: TRBJ2-7
CDR3 protein: CASSLGQGPFYEQYF

V gene: TRBV7-6
J gene: TRBJ2-1
CDR3 protein: CASSLVPGAGVRYEQFF

V gene: TRBV19
J gene: TRBJ2-1
CDR3 protein: CASSQGTHYNEQFF

V gene: TRBV3-1/TRBV3-2
J gene: TRBJ1-1
CDR3 protein: CASSSGRGGTEAFF

V gene: TRBV5-4
J gene: TRBJ1-1
CDR3 protein: CASSLGGETEAFF

V gene: TRBV3-1/TRBV3-2
J gene: TRBJ2-7
CDR3 protein: CASSQDPPGDYEQYF

V gene: TRBV6-5
J gene: TRBJ1-6
CDR3 protein: CATSGERDNSPLHF

V gene: TRBV6-5
J gene: TRBJ2-2
CDR3 protein: CASSYGSGGRTGELFF

V gene: TRBV28
J gene: TRBJ1-2
CDR3 protein: CASTPGGTAIGYTF

V gene: TRBV18
J gene: TRBJ1-6
CDR3 protein: CASSQASYNSPLHF

V gene: TRBV7-2
J gene: TRBJ1-5
CDR3 protein: CASSLGGLANQPQHF

V gene: TRBV3-1/TRBV3-2
J gene: TRBJ2-3
CDR3 protein: CASSQEVTSGGRTDTQYF

V gene: TRBV19
J gene: TRBJ1-2
CDR3 protein: CASSMSWRQGNYGYTF

V gene: TRBV7-6
J gene: TRBJ2-5
CDR3 protein: CASSLGGRGEQETQYF

V gene: TRBV19
J gene: TRBJ2-7
CDR3 protein: CASSILPGGDYEQYF

V gene: TRBV27
J gene: TRBJ1-6
CDR3 protein: CASSGGQGYSPLHF

V gene: TRBV7-2
J gene: TRBJ2-7
CDR3 protein: CASSLFGTSGGYEQYF

V gene: TRBV19
J gene: TRBJ2-7
CDR3 protein: CASSRQGELYEQYF

V gene: TRBV24-1
J gene: TRBJ1-2
CDR3 protein: CATSDLPGSYGYTF

V gene: TRBV11-2
J gene: TRBJ2-1
CDR3 protein: CASSLGGKRAGFF